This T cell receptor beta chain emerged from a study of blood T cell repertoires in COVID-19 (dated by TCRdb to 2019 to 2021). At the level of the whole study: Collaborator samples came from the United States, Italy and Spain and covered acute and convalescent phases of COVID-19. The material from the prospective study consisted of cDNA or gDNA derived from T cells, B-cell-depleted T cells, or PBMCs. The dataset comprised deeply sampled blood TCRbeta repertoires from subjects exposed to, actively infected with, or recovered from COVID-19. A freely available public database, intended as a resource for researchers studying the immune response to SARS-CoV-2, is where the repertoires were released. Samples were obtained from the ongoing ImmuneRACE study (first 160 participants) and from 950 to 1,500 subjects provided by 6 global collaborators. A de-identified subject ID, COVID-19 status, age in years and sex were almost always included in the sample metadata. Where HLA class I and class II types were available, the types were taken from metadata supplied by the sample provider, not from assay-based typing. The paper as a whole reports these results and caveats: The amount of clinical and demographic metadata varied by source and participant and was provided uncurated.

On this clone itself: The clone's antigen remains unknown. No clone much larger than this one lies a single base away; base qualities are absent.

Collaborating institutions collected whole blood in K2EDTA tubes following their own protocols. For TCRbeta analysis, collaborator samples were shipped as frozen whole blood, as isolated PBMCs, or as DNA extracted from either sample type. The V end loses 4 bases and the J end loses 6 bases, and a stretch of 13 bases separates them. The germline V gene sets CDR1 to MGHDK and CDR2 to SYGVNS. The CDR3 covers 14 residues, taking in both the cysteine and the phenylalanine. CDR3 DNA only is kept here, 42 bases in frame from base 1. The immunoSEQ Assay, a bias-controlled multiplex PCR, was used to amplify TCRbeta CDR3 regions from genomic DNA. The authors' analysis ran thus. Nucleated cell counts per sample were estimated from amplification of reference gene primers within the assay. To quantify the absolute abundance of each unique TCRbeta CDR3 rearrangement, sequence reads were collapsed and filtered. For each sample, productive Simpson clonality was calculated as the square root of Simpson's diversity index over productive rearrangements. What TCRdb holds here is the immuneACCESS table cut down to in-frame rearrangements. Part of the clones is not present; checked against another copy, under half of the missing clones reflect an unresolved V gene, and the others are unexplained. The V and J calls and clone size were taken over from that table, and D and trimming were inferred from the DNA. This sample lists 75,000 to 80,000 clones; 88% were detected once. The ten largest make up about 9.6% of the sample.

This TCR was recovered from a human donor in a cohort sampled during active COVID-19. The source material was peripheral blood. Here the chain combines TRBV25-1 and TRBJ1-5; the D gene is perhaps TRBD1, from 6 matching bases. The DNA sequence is TGTGCCAGCAGTGGGACAGTTTCGGGTCAGCCCCAGCATTTT. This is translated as CASSGTVSGQPQHF.